The clone carrying this T cell receptor (beta chain) was counted only a few times. Antigen: not known. Per the germline V gene, CDR1 is SGHRS and CDR2 is YFSETQ. The CDR3 covers 15 residues. After removal of 4 bases from V and 0 bases from J, the junction contained 6 bases not matched to a gene. This specimen comes from a study of cytomegalovirus exposure and HLA in healthy donors. Study-level results: CMV serostatus was the sole immune exposure data available. An ancestry cluster, one associated with Asian ancestry, reportedly showed fewer N-insertions than the approximately 650-donor mean in a later analysis. In a later analysis, at a false discovery rate of 0.05, 15,000 to 20,000 TCR beta sequences were associated with HLA alleles. TCR beta chains associated with HLA were, in a later analysis, more clonally expanded than equally common others.

The PCR contained 60 Vbeta and 13 Jbeta primers. Only in-frame clones appear in the TCRdb table, and some are missing; sequencing was by immunoSEQ multiplex PCR. The data show under 200,000 clones, 80% to 90% seen once. The chain links TRBV5-1 to TRBJ1-1; 7 bases match TRBD1. The sequencing input was PBMCs. This receptor was identified in a man aged 18 to 29 in good health and CMV-seropositive. The DNA of the CDR3 is TGCGCCAGCAGCGGACCCGGGACAGTGAACACTGAAGCTTTCTTT. Protein: CASSGPGTVNTEAFF.